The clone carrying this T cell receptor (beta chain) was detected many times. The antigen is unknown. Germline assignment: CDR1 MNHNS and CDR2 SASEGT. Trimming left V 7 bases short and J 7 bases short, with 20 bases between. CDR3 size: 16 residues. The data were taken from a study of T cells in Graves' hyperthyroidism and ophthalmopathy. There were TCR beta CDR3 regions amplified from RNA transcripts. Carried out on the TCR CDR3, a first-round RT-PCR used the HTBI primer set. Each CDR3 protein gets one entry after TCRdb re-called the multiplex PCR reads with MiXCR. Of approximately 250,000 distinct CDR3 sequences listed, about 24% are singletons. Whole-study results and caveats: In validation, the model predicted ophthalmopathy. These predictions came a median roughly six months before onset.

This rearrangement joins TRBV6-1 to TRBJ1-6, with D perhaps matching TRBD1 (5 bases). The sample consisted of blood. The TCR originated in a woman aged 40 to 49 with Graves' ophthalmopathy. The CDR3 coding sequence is TGTGCCAGCATTGGGGGGGGAGAATGGGGGAATTCACCCCTCCACTTT. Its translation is CASIGGGEWGNSPLHF.